The clone carrying this T cell receptor beta chain was picked up a small number of times. Its cognate antigen is unknown. The CDR3 has 17 amino acids. CDR1 is LGHNT and CDR2 is FRNRAP in the germline V gene. V lost 0 bases to trimming and J lost 0 bases, with 14 bases between them. Clones were sequenced by immunoSEQ multiplex PCR, and TCRdb holds only the in-frame ones, with some missing. The sample consists of 10,000 to 13,000 clones, roughly 69% of them appearing once. The data stem from a study of CD4+ T cells in melanoma. Study-wide points: CD8+ T cell, macrophage and B cell function reportedly correlated with neoantigen-specific CD4+ T cells. In melanoma, neoantigen-specific CD4+ T cells reportedly differed in differentiation state.

The sequence came from a human donor with melanoma. The rearrangement uses TRBV12-5 and TRBJ1-1; D gene ambiguous. Sequenced: cells from a culture (not recorded whether cultured in vitro). The CDR3 nucleotides read TGTGCTAGTGGTTTGGTACCCCTCGCAGCCATGAACACTGAAGCTTTCTTT. Its translation is CASGLVPLAAMNTEAFF.